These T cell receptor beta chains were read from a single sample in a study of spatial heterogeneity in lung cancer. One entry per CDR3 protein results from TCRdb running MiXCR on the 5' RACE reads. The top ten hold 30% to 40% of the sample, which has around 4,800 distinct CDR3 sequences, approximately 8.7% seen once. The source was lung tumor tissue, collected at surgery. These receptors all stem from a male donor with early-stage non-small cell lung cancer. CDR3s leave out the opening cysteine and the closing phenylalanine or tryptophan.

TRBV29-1	SVAGLLSSGYT
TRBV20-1	SANILRGSVGNTIY
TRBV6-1	ASRVQGVGEIGYT
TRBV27	ASSLGLAGSGDTQY
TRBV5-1	ASSLGQGAFTEAF
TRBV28	ASSSPAKGSGFTDTQY
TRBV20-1	SARRTDRLDYGYT
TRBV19	ASIDLGQGTI
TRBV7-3	ASSAVAISTDTQY
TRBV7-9	ASQGGGHYGYT
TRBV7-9	ASSPWTSTDTQY
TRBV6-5	ASSSQAGGADTQY
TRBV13	ASSLTGFAYEQY
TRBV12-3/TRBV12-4	ASSWVAGEQF
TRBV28	ASIGGPNTGELF
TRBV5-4	ASSFRTSQETQY
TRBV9	ASSVGGEQETQY
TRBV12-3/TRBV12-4	ASSFMKNYINEQF
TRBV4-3	ASSPGLGKYEQY
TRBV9	ASSIQGRAVNTEAF
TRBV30	ASYQDTNTGELF
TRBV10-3	AISESLEGTGANVLT
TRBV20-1	SARYPGLAGYTYNEQF